The 24 T cell receptor beta chains below come from one sample, sequenced in a study of T cells after posttransplantation cyclophosphamide. Assay used: immunoSEQ multiplex PCR; TCRdb lists only in-frame clones, some missing. The data hold 19,000 or so clones, with 80% to 90% observed a single time. Methotrexate plus calcineurin inhibitor accompanied controls' myeloablative marrow transplants; sampling was 1 year later. The sample in question was PBMCs, obtained 362 days after allogeneic stem cell transplant with calcineurin inhibitor and methotrexate. All receptors derive from a female patient aged 30 to 45 who received an allogeneic stem cell transplant from an unrelated donor, was CMV-positive, and had acute and chronic GVHD. A subset of T cells may come from the graft donor.

V gene TRBV7-2 combines with J gene TRBJ1-2, with D possibly matching TRBD1 (6 bases). Germline V CDR1 and CDR2: SGHTA, FQGNSA. Trimming removed 5 bases at V and 0 bases at J, with 16 bases between. The CDR3 is 16 residues long. As DNA, the CDR3 is TGTGCCAGCAGCCCCGGGACATTTGTTTCTAACTATGGCTACACCTTC. Its translation is CASSPGTFVSNYGYTF.

The chain has TRBV5-4 and TRBJ2-3; 8 bases align to TRBD2. Looked up from germline, CDR1 is SGHNT and CDR2 is YYREEE (reference sequence). With V trimmed by 2 bases and J by 10 bases, 9 bases remained unmatched. The CDR3 contains 14 residues. The CDR3 sequence is CASSFGLAEGAQYF. The CDR3 nucleotides are TGTGCCAGCAGCTTCGGACTAGCTGAGGGGGCGCAGTATTTT.

The chain links TRBV2 to TRBJ2-1; 11 bases align to TRBD2. The V gene end was trimmed by 10 bases and the J gene end by 8 bases; junction bases not matched to a gene: 13. CDR1 is SNHLY and CDR2 is FYNNEI in the germline V gene. This CDR3 spans 15 amino acids. The CDR3 sequence is CATQEDGSGRDEQFF. The CDR3 coding sequence is TGTGCCACCCAGGAGGACGGTAGCGGGAGGGATGAGCAGTTCTTC.

This clone was seen a few times. The gene calls are TRBV25-1 and TRBJ1-5, with D possibly TRBD1 on 6 matching bases. Trimming pared 5 bases from V and 4 bases from J, leaving 18 bases between. Germline values: CDR1 MGHDK, CDR2 SYGVNS. The CDR3 spans 16 residues. Here the CDR3 reads CASSPRGSGGNQPQHF. In DNA, the CDR3 is TGTGCCAGCAGTCCCAGGGGTTCCGGGGGGAATCAGCCCCAGCATTTT.

This clone has a single count. The chain has TRBV5-4 and TRBJ2-7; 7 bases agree with TRBD1. V shed 3 bases and J 2 bases; nucleotides not matched to a gene: 8. Germline V lookup: CDR1 SGHNT, CDR2 YYREEE (reference sequence). The CDR3 totals 15 residues. This CDR3 is CASSSPTGKAYEQYF. The CDR3 nucleotides are TGTGCCAGCAGCTCCCCGACAGGGAAAGCCTACGAGCAGTACTTC.

This chain uses TRBV13 with TRBJ2-7, with TRBD1 matching 11 bases. J was trimmed by 3 bases and V by 5 bases; bases with no gene match: 6. Germline loops: CDR1 PRHDT, CDR2 FYEKMQ (reference sequence). The CDR3 consists of 15 residues. The CDR3 region is CASSVPGTGGYEQYF. The CDR3 DNA follows: TGTGCCAGCAGCGTCCCCGGGACAGGGGGCTACGAGCAGTACTTC. Complete variable domain (other parts from reference TRBV13 and TRBJ2-7): AAGVIQSPRHLIKEKRETATLKCYPIPRHDTVYWYQQGPGQDPQFLISFYEKMQSDKGSIPDRFSAQQFSDYHSELNMSSLELGDSALYFCASSVPGTGGYEQYFGPGTRLTVT.

The rearrangement links TRBV11-2 to TRBJ2-1; a possible D gene is TRBD2 (5 bases). Germline V gene lookup returns CDR1 SGHAT and CDR2 FQNNGV. The CDR3 is 12 residues long. With 1 base removed from V and 9 bases from J, the gap between germline ends came to 7 bases. The CDR3, as DNA: TGTGCCAGCAGCTTAGCTAGCACTGAGCAGTTCTTC. It encodes CASSLASTEQFF.

The V gene is TRBV29-1, the J gene TRBJ1-2; TRBD1 agrees at 7 bases. Germline loops: CDR1 SQVTM, CDR2 ANQGSEA. V trimming: 6 bases; J trimming: 3 bases; junction bases outside the gene matches: 7. This CDR3 is 13 amino acids long. Written as DNA, the CDR3 is TGCAGCGTCGACCTACAGGGGCACTATGGCTACACCTTC. This sequence encodes CSVDLQGHYGYTF.

The chain employs TRBV5-6 and TRBJ2-3; 9 bases fit TRBD1. The CDR3 extends over 14 amino acids. Trimming removed 4 bases from V and 4 bases from J; junction bases left unmatched: 4. The germline gives CDR1 SGHDT, CDR2 YYEEEE. The chain's CDR3 is CASSVGQGADTQYF. The CDR3 DNA sequence: TGTGCCAGCAGCGTGGGACAGGGAGCAGATACGCAGTATTTT.

The chain has TRBV30 and TRBJ2-1; 8 positions match TRBD1. The length of the CDR3 is 12 residues. Germline V gene lookup returns CDR1 GTSNPN and CDR2 SVGIG (reference sequence). V dropped 4 bases and J dropped 8; count of bases not matched to a gene: 4. CDR3: CAWNDRGHEQFF. The CDR3 bases are TGTGCCTGGAACGACAGGGGACATGAGCAGTTCTTC.

The chain carries TRBV4-3 and TRBJ2-3; D possibly corresponds to TRBD2 (5 bases). The CDR3 consists of 15 residues. Trimming cost V 1 base and J 2 bases, with 10 bases left between them. Looked up from germline, CDR1 is LGHNA and CDR2 is YSLEER. CDR3 in DNA: TGCGCCAGCAGCCAAGTTCGACTACCCACAGATACGCAGTATTTT. Its translation: CASSQVRLPTDTQYF.

The V gene is TRBV29-1, the J gene TRBJ2-2, with D perhaps TRBD1 (5 bases). Germline V gives CDR1 SQVTM, CDR2 ANQGSEA. V was trimmed by 6 bases and J by 4 bases, leaving 18 bases between them. The CDR3 spans 15 residues. The DNA for the CDR3 is TGCAGCGTCCCAGGATTTACAGGATCCACCGGGGAGCTGTTTTTT. Amino acids: CSVPGFTGSTGELFF.

This sequence joins TRBV7-9 and TRBJ1-2; TRBD1 aligns across 8 bases. CDR1 and CDR2 from the germline V gene are SEHNR and FQNEAQ (reference sequence). The CDR3 is 14 amino acids. V dropped 5 bases and J dropped 4; count of bases not matched to a gene: 6. CDR3 coding DNA: TGTGCCAGCAGCCAGACGGACAGGGTCTATGGCTACACCTTC. Protein sequence: CASSQTDRVYGYTF.

The chain recombines TRBV9 with TRBJ2-7; TRBD2 might be the D (5 bases). CDR3 length equals 13 residues. Germline values: CDR1 SGDLS, CDR2 YYNGEE. V was clipped by 4 bases and J by 5 bases, with 13 bases between them. This CDR3 reads CASSIRRADEQYF. The CDR3 DNA reads TGTGCCAGCAGCATCCGACGAGCGGACGAGCAGTACTTC.

The chain combines TRBV5-1 with TRBJ2-3, with a possible D match to TRBD1 (5 bases). V was pared by 3 bases and J by 3 bases, with 8 bases between. The CDR3 spans 13 residues. Looked up from germline, CDR1 is SGHRS and CDR2 is YFSETQ. The CDR3 loop reads CASSSYRTDTQYF. Written as DNA, the CDR3 is TGCGCCAGCAGCTCCTACAGGACAGATACGCAGTATTTT. Supplemented by reference TRBV5-1 and TRBJ2-3, the full variable domain reads KAGVTQTPRYLIKTRGQQVTLSCSPISGHRSVSWYQQTPGQGLQFLFEYFSETQRNKGNFPGRFSGRQFSNSRSEMNVSTLELGDSALYLCASSSYRTDTQYFGPGTRLTVL.

This chain links TRBV6-5 with TRBJ1-5; TRBD1 aligns across 9 bases. The CDR3 is made up of 14 amino acids. Germline V gene lookup returns CDR1 MNHEY and CDR2 SVGAGI. The trim removed 6 bases at V and 7 bases at J, leaving 7 bases unmatched. CDR3 residues: CASSRGDRAQPQHF. The CDR3 DNA reads TGTGCCAGCAGCCGGGGGGACAGGGCCCAGCCCCAGCATTTT.

The J gene is TRBJ2-3, the V gene TRBV27, with TRBD2 matching over 10 bases. The germline CDR1 and CDR2 sequences are MNHEY and SMNVEV (reference sequence). CDR3 length equals 15 residues. Unmatched junction bases numbered 3, after V lost 2 bases and J lost 4 bases. The CDR3 region has the DNA TGTGCCAGCAGTTTACGAGCGGGGGGGCCAGATACGCAGTATTTT. As protein: CASSLRAGGPDTQYF.

V and J are TRBV7-6 and TRBJ2-1, with TRBD2 matching 12 bases. Germline trimming cut 5 bases from V and 7 bases from J; bases unmatched to any gene: 6. CDR1 SGHVS and CDR2 FNYEAQ come from the germline V gene. The CDR3 is made up of 15 amino acids. DNA for the CDR3: TGTGCCAGCAGCCCGACTAGCGGGAGCGGAAATGAGCAGTTCTTC. As protein: CASSPTSGSGNEQFF.

CDR3 DNA sequence: TGTGCCAGCAGCTTAGGCGGGGGTATGAACACTGAAGCTTTCTTT. This translates into CASSLGGGMNTEAFF. The chain combines TRBV7-9 with TRBJ1-1, with TRBD1 as a possible D gene (5 bases). Germline V lookup: CDR1 SEHNR, CDR2 FQNEAQ (reference sequence). V lost 1 base and J 0 bases, leaving 9 bases between the germline ends. CDR3 length: 15 amino acids.

The chain uses TRBV7-3 and TRBJ1-2, with D possibly matching TRBD1 (5 bases). The length of the CDR3 is 13 residues. V gave up 7 bases and J gave up 7 bases, with 16 bases separating them. Germline CDR1 and CDR2: SGHTA and FQGTGA. The CDR3 loop reads CASTPPGKGGYTF. CDR3 nucleotides: TGTGCCAGCACCCCCCCAGGGAAGGGTGGCTACACCTTC. Filled out from reference TRBV7-3 and TRBJ1-2, the complete variable domain reads GAGVSQTPSNKVTEKGKYVELRCDPISGHTALYWYRQSLGQGPEFLIYFQGTGAADDSGLPNDRFFAVRPEGSVSTLKIQRTERGDSAVYLCASTPPGKGGYTFGSGTRLTVV.

V and J are TRBV7-2 and TRBJ2-7; D unclear. With 1 base removed from V and 0 bases from J, the gap between germline ends came to 4 bases. Looked up from germline, CDR1 is SGHTA and CDR2 is FQGNSA. This CDR3 has 13 amino acids. CDR3 protein: CASSLVSSYEQYF. In DNA form, the CDR3 reads TGTGCCAGCAGCTTAGTCAGCTCCTACGAGCAGTACTTC. The complete variable domain, with remaining parts taken from reference TRBV7-2 and TRBJ2-7, reads GAGVSQSPSNKVTEKGKDVELRCDPISGHTALYWYRQSLGQGLEFLIYFQGNSAPDKSGLPSDRFSAERTGGSVSTLTIQRTQQEDSAVYLCASSLVSSYEQYFGPGTRLTVT.

This sequence joins TRBV2 and TRBJ2-5; D might be TRBD1 (6 bases). Germline CDR1 SNHLY, CDR2 FYNNEI. The V end lost 7 bases, the J end lost 2 bases, and 14 bases lay between the germline ends. The CDR3 has 14 amino acids. CDR3 protein: CASKEWGPQETQYF. The DNA for the CDR3 is TGTGCCAGCAAAGAATGGGGGCCGCAAGAGACCCAGTACTTC.

The chain recombines TRBV25-1 with TRBJ1-2; D is undetermined. Trimming shortened V by 7 bases and J by 8 bases, and 11 bases separated the two germline ends. From germline, CDR1 is MGHDK and CDR2 SYGVNS. The CDR3 has 11 residues. CDR3 coding DNA: TGTGCCAGCACCAGCGGAGGGGGCTACACCTTC. Its protein is CASTSGGGYTF.

This chain connects TRBV7-3 to TRBJ2-5, with D possibly matching TRBD2 (6 bases). Germline V CDR1 and CDR2: SGHTA, FQGTGA. The V and J ends lost 2 bases and 3 bases respectively, with 19 bases between them. CDR3 size: 17 residues. The CDR3, as DNA: TGTGCCAGCAGCTTAGTAGGGCCGGGACTTCACAAAGAGACCCAGTACTTC. Amino acids: CASSLVGPGLHKETQYF.